The clone carrying this T cell receptor (beta chain) was seen only once. This sample is part of a study of blood T cell repertoires in COVID-19. Study context: COVID-19 samples from acute and convalescent phases originated in the United States, Italy and Spain.

V lost 7 bases and J lost 4; bases outside the gene matches: 11. The V gene's germline CDR1 is SGDLS and CDR2 YYNGEE. The CDR3 extends over 16 amino acids. TCRdb keeps only in-frame clones here, not all; method: immunoSEQ multiplex PCR. The repertoire includes a few hundred thousand clones, 82% of them detected once, and approximately 3.8% sits in the top ten. This chain joins TRBV9 and TRBJ2-1; 10 bases fit TRBD1. The receptor was isolated from an elderly woman with acute or convalescent COVID-19. Sequences were obtained from peripheral blood. The CDR3 DNA follows: TGTGCCAGCTCCAGTTTGGGACAGGGGACTTACAATGAGCAGTTCTTC. This translates into CASSSLGQGTYNEQFF.